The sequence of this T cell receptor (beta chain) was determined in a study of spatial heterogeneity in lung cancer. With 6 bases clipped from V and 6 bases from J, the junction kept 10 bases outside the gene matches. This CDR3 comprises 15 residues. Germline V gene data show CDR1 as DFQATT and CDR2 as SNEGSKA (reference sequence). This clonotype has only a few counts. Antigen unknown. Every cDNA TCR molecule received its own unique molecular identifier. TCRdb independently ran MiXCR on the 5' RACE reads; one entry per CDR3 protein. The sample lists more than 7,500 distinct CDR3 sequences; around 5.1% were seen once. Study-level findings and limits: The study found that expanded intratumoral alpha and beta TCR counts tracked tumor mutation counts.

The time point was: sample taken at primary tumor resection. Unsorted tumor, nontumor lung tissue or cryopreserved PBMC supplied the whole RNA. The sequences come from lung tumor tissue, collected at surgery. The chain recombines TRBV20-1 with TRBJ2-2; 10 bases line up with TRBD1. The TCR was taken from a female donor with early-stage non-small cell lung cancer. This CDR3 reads CSAERTGGIAGELFF. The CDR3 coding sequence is TGCAGTGCCGAACGGACAGGGGGGATCGCCGGGGAGCTGTTTTTT.